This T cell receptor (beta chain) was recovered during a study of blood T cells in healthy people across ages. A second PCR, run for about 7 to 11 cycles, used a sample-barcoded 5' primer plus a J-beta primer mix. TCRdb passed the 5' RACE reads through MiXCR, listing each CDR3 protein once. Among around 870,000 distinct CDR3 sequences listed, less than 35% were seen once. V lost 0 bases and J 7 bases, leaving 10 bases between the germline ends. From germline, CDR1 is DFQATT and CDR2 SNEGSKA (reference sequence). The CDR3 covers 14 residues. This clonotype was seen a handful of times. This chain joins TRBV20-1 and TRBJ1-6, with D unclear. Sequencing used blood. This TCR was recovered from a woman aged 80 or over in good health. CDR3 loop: CSAREGRVNSPLHF. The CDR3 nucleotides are TGCAGTGCTAGAGAGGGGAGAGTGAATTCACCCCTCCACTTT.